The sequence of this T cell receptor (beta chain) was determined in a study of post-analysis software for immune sequencing data. Study background: Recorded subtypes: relapsing-remitting, secondary progressive, progressive-relapsing; some patients unannotated.

Unique molecular identifiers featured in each of the TCR beta cDNA libraries. MiXCR, applied by TCRdb to the PCR reads, yields one record per CDR3 protein. The sample lists about 770,000 distinct CDR3 sequences, around 45% occurring once. A word on this clonotype: As yet, its antigen is unknown.

This CDR3 has 15 residues. Findings of the study overall: Pronounced co-clustering by F measure was evident among identically batched samples. Five or six TRBV segments, TRBV5-6, TRBV5-1 and TRBV20-1 among them, were found more frequent in patients than controls.

Material for sequencing was blood. This TCR was sampled from a girl under 18 with multiple sclerosis. The gene calls are TRBV12-3 or TRBV12-4 and TRBJ2-4; 9 bases match TRBD2. The closer fit of TRBJ2-7 to the DNA end suggests the J call may be wrong. The CDR3 loop is CASSSTSGQIYEQYF. The CDR3 DNA reads as TGTGCCAGCAGCTCGACTAGCGGCCAGATCTACGAGCAGTACTTC.